This T cell receptor (beta chain) was identified in a study of cytomegalovirus exposure and HLA in healthy donors. About the research overall: As released early, the data held 80 million to 90 million unique TCRs from HLA-typed donors.

This clone came up a few times. The PCR ran on 60 Vbeta and 13 Jbeta primers. This table comes from immunoSEQ multiplex PCR, and its TCRdb copy is limited to in-frame clones, with some not included. This sample has about 88,000 clones, with more than 60% found just once. V gave up 2 bases and J gave up 1 base, with 14 bases separating them. The CDR3 spans 16 residues. Germline CDR1 SGHDN, CDR2 FVKESK. V and J are TRBV14 and TRBJ1-1; perhaps TRBD1 as D (6 bases). This clonotype was sampled from a man younger than 40 in good health and CMV-seronegative. Sequencing input: PBMCs. CDR3: CASSQRGMDRNTEAFF. The CDR3 coding sequence is TGTGCCAGCAGCCAAAGGGGGATGGATAGGAACACTGAAGCTTTCTTT.